Listed here are 31 T cell receptor beta chains from one sample, sequenced in a study of blood T cells in healthy people across ages. Primers used in a second PCR of about 6 to 11 cycles were a sample-barcoded 5' primer and a J-beta primer mix. TCRdb processed the 5' RACE reads anew with MiXCR; each CDR3 protein has one entry. The table has around 1.7 million distinct CDR3 sequences, 28% seen once. The sample was blood. Source of these receptors: a woman in her twenties or thirties in good health.

Note on this clonotype: It may be a read error: a sequence one base away is much more abundant. J is TRBJ2-1 and V is TRBV12-3 or TRBV12-4; D perhaps matches TRBD1 (6 bases). The V end lost 5 bases, the J end lost 2 bases, and 13 bases lay between the germline ends. The CDR3 contains 15 residues. The CDR3 nucleotides read TGTGCCAGCAGTCACTACAGGGCCCCCTACAATGAGCAGTTCTTC. Translated: CASSHYRAPYNEQFF.

The V gene is TRBV5-1, the J gene TRBJ2-1; D possibly uses TRBD1 or TRBD2 (6 bases each). V was pared by 4 bases and J by 5 bases, with 16 bases between. The germline gives CDR1 SGHRS, CDR2 YFSETQ. The CDR3 is 15 residues long. CDR3 loop: CASSMGGQYNNEQFF. In DNA form, the CDR3 reads TGCGCCAGCAGCATGGGGGGCCAGTACAACAATGAGCAGTTCTTC.

As to this clonotype: One end of the junction does not line up with germline, which may come from a read error. CDR3 sequence reads: CASSTGTGGNNEQCF. The CDR3 DNA reads TGTGCCAGCAGCACCGGGACAGGGGGGAACAATGAGCAGTGCTTC. This chain connects TRBV11-2 to TRBJ2-1, with 11 bases fitting TRBD1. The CDR3 sequence is 15 residues long. Germline assignment: CDR1 SGHAT and CDR2 FQNNGV.

J is TRBJ2-7 and V is TRBV28; TRBD2 might be the D (5 bases). The CDR3 has 14 amino acids. V gave up 8 bases and J gave up 7 bases, with 21 bases separating them. The germline V gene encodes CDR1 MDHEN and CDR2 SYDVKM. The CDR3, as DNA: TGTGCCAGCGGAAGCGGCAGCTACTTTTTGGAGCAGTACTTC. As protein: CASGSGSYFLEQYF.

This clonotype was counted only a few times. The chain uses TRBV7-9 and TRBJ2-1; D uncertain. The CDR3 spans 16 residues. Between the trimmed V and J ends, which lost 1 base and 6 bases, there was a span of 16 bases. Germline V gene data show CDR1 as SEHNR and CDR2 as FQNEAQ (reference sequence). In DNA form, the CDR3 reads TGTGCCAGCAGCTTAGGGGTACGGGCAGTCGGCAATGAGCAGTTCTTC. Translation: CASSLGVRAVGNEQFF.

This sequence joins TRBV4-1 and TRBJ2-7, with D perhaps given as TRBD1 or TRBD2 (6 bases each). CDR3 length equals 17 residues. Germline V gene lookup returns CDR1 MGHRA and CDR2 YSYEKL. Trimming stripped 0 bases from V and 3 bases from J, with 18 bases between. CDR3 residues: CASSQDLGGGSHYEQYF. DNA of the CDR3: TGCGCCAGCAGCCAAGATCTAGGAGGGGGATCTCACTACGAGCAGTACTTC.

This clonotype was picked up many times. This sequence joins TRBV20-1 and TRBJ2-1; the match to TRBD2 covers 8 bases. This CDR3 has 14 residues. Germline V lookup: CDR1 DFQATT, CDR2 SNEGSKA (reference sequence). Unmatched junction bases numbered 9, after V lost 5 bases and J lost 6 bases. CDR3 loop: CSASGTRVPNEQFF. The CDR3 DNA reads as TGCAGTGCTTCCGGGACTAGGGTACCCAATGAGCAGTTCTTC.

This clonotype has only a few counts. At one end, the junction sequence differs from germline, possibly due to a read error. The chain has TRBV5-5 and TRBJ1-1, with a weak D call TRBD1 (6 bases). CDR3 length: 13 residues. The germline CDR1 and CDR2 sequences are SGHKS and YYEKEE (reference sequence). The CDR3 DNA reads TGTGCCATCAGCCTCGGGAGGGGGGATGAAGCTTTCTTT. Protein: CAISLGRGDEAFF. Full variable domain (outside the CDR3, taken from reference TRBV5-5 and TRBJ1-1): DAGVTQSPTHLIKTRGQQVTLRCSPISGHKSVSWYQQVLGQGPQFIFQYYEKEERGRGNFPDRFSARQFPNYSSELNVNALLLGDSALYLCAISLGRGDEAFFGQGTRLTVV.

In its sample, this clonotype was seen a few times. The V call is TRBV15, the J call TRBJ2-6; D unresolved. The CDR3 sequence is 14 residues long. Trimming removed 3 bases at V and 2 bases at J, with 5 bases between. Germline CDR1 reads LNHNV; CDR2 reads YYDKDF (reference sequence). The CDR3 region is CATSSGTGANVLTF. Written as DNA, the CDR3 is TGTGCCACCAGCAGCGGTACTGGGGCCAACGTCCTGACTTTC.

This clonotype was seen only a few times. CDR3 loop: CASSGTAQNYGYTF. The CDR3 DNA follows: TGTGCCAGCAGTGGGACAGCCCAGAACTATGGCTACACCTTC. V usage is TRBV2 and J usage is TRBJ1-2; the D gene is possibly TRBD1 (6 bases). The CDR3 loop spans 14 amino acids. The V gene lost 4 bases and the J gene lost 2 bases, with 11 bases spanning the gap. The germline gives CDR1 SNHLY, CDR2 FYNNEI.

This clonotype was seen a handful of times. This chain connects TRBV7-9 to TRBJ1-1; 7 bases are shared with TRBD1. J lost 5 bases, V lost 6 bases, and 9 bases had no gene match. The CDR3 is made up of 14 amino acids. Germline lookup yields CDR1 SEHNR and CDR2 FQNEAQ (reference sequence). The chain's CDR3 is CASRTRQGGTEAFF. CDR3 nucleotide sequence: TGTGCCAGCAGGACTAGACAGGGAGGGACTGAAGCTTTCTTT. Full variable domain (missing parts from reference TRBV7-9 and TRBJ1-1): DTGVSQNPRHKITKRGQNVTFRCDPISEHNRLYWYRQTLGQGPEFLTYFQNEAQLEKSRLLSDRFSAERPKGSFSTLEIQRTEQGDSAMYLCASRTRQGGTEAFFGQGTRLTVV.

The chain employs TRBV28 and TRBJ2-6; D may be TRBD1 (6 bases). Per the germline V gene, CDR1 is MDHEN and CDR2 is SYDVKM. The V end lost 4 bases, the J end lost 2 bases, and 9 bases lay between the germline ends. The CDR3 spans 15 residues. The DNA for the CDR3 is TGTGCCAGCAGTTCCGGGACACCTGGGGCCAACGTCCTGACTTTC. As protein: CASSSGTPGANVLTF.

As regards this clonotype: Possible read error: a much larger clone is one base away. The chain is built from TRBV20-1 and TRBJ2-1; D is ambiguous. Per the germline V gene, CDR1 is DFQATT and CDR2 is SNEGSKA (reference sequence). CDR3 size: 12 residues. The V end was cut by 3 bases, the J end by 10 bases, with 13 bases between. The CDR3 coding sequence is TGCAGTGCTAGTCCCGCGACCTACGAGCAGTTCTTC. Amino acid sequence: CSASPATYEQFF.

The chain links TRBV28 to TRBJ2-7; D possibly uses TRBD1 or TRBD2 (6 bases each). CDR1 MDHEN and CDR2 SYDVKM come from the germline V gene. Trimming pared 3 bases from V and 2 bases from J, leaving 14 bases between. The CDR3 loop spans 15 amino acids. The CDR3 DNA reads TGTGCCAGCAGTTTCTCGGGGGCGCGGACCTACGAGCAGTACTTC. It specifies CASSFSGARTYEQYF.

This clonotype was seen more than once but under ten times. V is TRBV30 and J is TRBJ2-1, with 8 bases lining up with TRBD1. The ends lost 5 bases at V and 8 bases at J; junction bases unmatched: 14. CDR1 is GTSNPN, CDR2 SVGIG, per germline (reference sequence). The CDR3 length is 15 residues. The CDR3 DNA sequence: TGTGCCTGGGCCGGGGCAGGGGGCATTTCGGATGAGCAGTTCTTC. It encodes CAWAGAGGISDEQFF. Together with reference TRBV30 and TRBJ2-1, the CDR3 gives the full variable domain: SQTIHQWPATLVQPVGSPLSLECTVEGTSNPNLYWYRQAAGRGLQLLFYSVGIGQISSEVPQNLSASRPQDRQFILSSKKLLLSDSGFYLCAWAGAGGISDEQFFGPGTRLTVL.

This clonotype was found a few times. The chain employs TRBV12-3 or TRBV12-4 and TRBJ1-2; D uncertain. Deletions cut 1 base from V and 7 bases from J, with 7 bases between. The CDR3 loop spans 12 amino acids. CDR3 in DNA: TGTGCCAGCAGTTTAGATAGCGTTGGCTACACCTTC. This encodes CASSLDSVGYTF.

This rearrangement joins TRBV21-1 to TRBJ2-2. TRBV21-1 is a recognized pseudogene. The CDR3 length is 12 residues. This CDR3 reads CASSKVAGELFF. In DNA form, the CDR3 reads TGTGCCAGCAGCAAAGTGGCCGGGGAGCTGTTTTTT.

About this clonotype: A much larger clone sits a single nucleotide away, making a read error possible. This chain links TRBV2 with TRBJ2-7; D is perhaps TRBD1 or TRBD2 (5 bases each). From germline, CDR1 is SNHLY and CDR2 FYNNEI. CDR3 length: 13 residues. V lost 6 bases and J lost 6, with 15 bases in between. The CDR3 bases are TGTGCCAGCAGGAGGTACTTTGGGGGCGAGCAGTACTTC. Encoded protein: CASRRYFGGEQYF.

V usage is TRBV24-1 and J usage is TRBJ2-5; D is possibly TRBD2 (6 bases). The V end lost 4 bases, the J end lost 6 bases, and 17 bases lay between the germline ends. This CDR3 has 15 amino acids. Germline-derived CDR1 and CDR2 are KGHDR and SFDVKD. The CDR3 bases are TGTGCCACCAGTGACACCGGGACTCCGGTGAAGACCCAGTACTTC. Its protein product is CATSDTGTPVKTQYF.

This chain uses TRBV5-5 with TRBJ2-3; TRBD2 is a possible D gene (5 bases). This CDR3 is 15 amino acids long. Germline CDR1 is SGHKS and CDR2 is YYEKEE (reference sequence). V was cut by 5 bases and J by 1 base, with 14 bases left in between. The CDR3 spells CASRPAGDRTDTQYF. For the CDR3, the DNA is TGTGCCAGCAGACCCGCCGGGGATCGCACAGATACGCAGTATTTT.

The chain recombines TRBV7-2 with TRBJ1-6; D is undetermined. Trimming stripped 4 bases from V and 6 bases from J, with 13 bases between. Germline CDR1 is SGHTA and CDR2 is FQGNSA. This CDR3 spans 15 amino acids. For the CDR3, the DNA is TGTGCCAGCAGCTCCGGCAGTTGGGGTAATTCACCCCTCCACTTT. This gives the protein CASSSGSWGNSPLHF. Full variable domain (remainder filled in from reference TRBV7-2 and TRBJ1-6): GAGVSQSPSNKVTEKGKDVELRCDPISGHTALYWYRQSLGQGLEFLIYFQGNSAPDKSGLPSDRFSAERTGGSVSTLTIQRTQQEDSAVYLCASSSGSWGNSPLHFGNGTRLTVT.

As for this clonotype: A much more abundant neighbour one base away suggests this may be a read error. The J gene is TRBJ2-7, the V gene TRBV10-3, with a possible D match to TRBD2 (7 bases). The length of the CDR3 is 15 residues. V gave up 3 bases and J gave up 7 bases, with 19 bases separating them. Germline values: CDR1 ENHRY, CDR2 SYGVKD. In DNA, the CDR3 is TGTGCCATCAGTGAAGCGGCAATCGAGGGGGGGGAGCAGTACTTC. Residues: CAISEAAIEGGEQYF.

V gene TRBV5-6 combines with J gene TRBJ2-7; unclear D gene. V was clipped by 4 bases and J by 2 bases, with 19 bases between them. The V gene's germline CDR1 is SGHDT and CDR2 YYEEEE. CDR3 size: 16 residues. The CDR3 coding sequence is TGTGCCAGCAGCCATAGACCCCACTTGAAAACCTACGAGCAGTACTTC. It yields the protein CASSHRPHLKTYEQYF.

The chain joins TRBV30 to TRBJ2-1; no definite D call. Trimming cost V 7 bases and J 0 bases, with 10 bases left between them. Germline CDR1 is GTSNPN and CDR2 is SVGIG (reference sequence). The CDR3 is made up of 13 amino acids. This CDR3 is CAYLRSSYNEQFF. In nucleotides, the CDR3 is TGTGCCTACTTACGTAGCTCCTACAATGAGCAGTTCTTC.

This clonotype was found a few times. CDR3 DNA: TGTGCCACCTGTGTTTCTTGGGCAGCGACGGGGATCGTATACGAGCAGTACTTC. This translates into CATCVSWAATGIVYEQYF. The J gene is TRBJ2-7, the V gene TRBV24-1, with D tentatively TRBD2 (5 bases). V lost 9 bases to trimming and J lost 4 bases, with 30 bases between them. Looked up from germline, CDR1 is KGHDR and CDR2 is SFDVKD. The CDR3 has 18 residues.

This clonotype was found once. This sequence may be a read error, since a much larger clone differs from it by one base. This chain links TRBV6-5 with TRBJ2-4; tentative D call: TRBD1 (6 bases). V dropped 11 bases and J dropped 13 bases, with 18 bases sitting between them. Germline V gene data show CDR1 as MNHEY and CDR2 as SVGAGI. The CDR3 consists of 11 residues. The DNA of the CDR3 is TGTGCCGGCACAGGGCCCGGGGAGCAGTACTTC. Its protein is CAGTGPGEQYF.

The chain couples TRBV3-1 to TRBJ2-1; D perhaps matches TRBD2 (6 bases). CDR1 is LGHDT and CDR2 is YNNKEL in the germline V gene (reference sequence). CDR3 length equals 14 residues. Trimming pared 4 bases from V and 6 bases from J, leaving 13 bases between. The CDR3 bases are TGTGCCAGCAGCCGCCCGGGAGTCCGCAATGAGCAGTTCTTC. As protein: CASSRPGVRNEQFF.

The chain combines TRBV7-2 with TRBJ2-6; no reliable D call. This CDR3 spans 18 amino acids. Germline CDR1 is SGHTA and CDR2 is FQGNSA. Trimming took off 6 bases at V and 8 bases at J, with 26 bases between the two ends. The DNA for the CDR3 is TGTGCCAGCAGTTACACCAGCTCCCAGTTTTCTAGGACCAACGTCCTGACTTTC. Protein: CASSYTSSQFSRTNVLTF.

Details on this clonotype: A clone one base away is much larger, so this may be a read error. This chain links TRBV6-1 with TRBJ1-5; D remains unclear. CDR1 is MNHNS and CDR2 is SASEGT in the germline V gene. The CDR3 is 13 residues long. Trimming took 0 bases from V and 9 from J, leaving 9 bases between them. The CDR3 loop is CASSEAPSRPQHF. CDR3 DNA sequence: TGTGCCAGCAGTGAAGCGCCGAGTCGGCCCCAGCATTTT.

This chain joins TRBV12-5 and TRBJ2-7, with 9 bases matching TRBD2. The J call may not be correct, given that the DNA end is closer to TRBJ2-5. Per germline, CDR1 LGHNT and CDR2 FRNRAP. This CDR3 comprises 13 residues. As DNA, the CDR3 is TGTGCTAGTGCCCCTAGCGGGGTTGGGACCCAGTACTTC. This sequence encodes CASAPSGVGTQYF.

The chain combines TRBV5-1 with TRBJ1-5; D remains unclear. The CDR3 has 13 amino acids. Germline lookup yields CDR1 SGHRS and CDR2 YFSETQ. Trimming stripped 0 bases from V and 7 bases from J, with 8 bases between. DNA for the CDR3: TGCGCCAGCAGCTTGGCTCCAGCACAGCCCCAGCATTTT. It encodes CASSLAPAQPQHF.